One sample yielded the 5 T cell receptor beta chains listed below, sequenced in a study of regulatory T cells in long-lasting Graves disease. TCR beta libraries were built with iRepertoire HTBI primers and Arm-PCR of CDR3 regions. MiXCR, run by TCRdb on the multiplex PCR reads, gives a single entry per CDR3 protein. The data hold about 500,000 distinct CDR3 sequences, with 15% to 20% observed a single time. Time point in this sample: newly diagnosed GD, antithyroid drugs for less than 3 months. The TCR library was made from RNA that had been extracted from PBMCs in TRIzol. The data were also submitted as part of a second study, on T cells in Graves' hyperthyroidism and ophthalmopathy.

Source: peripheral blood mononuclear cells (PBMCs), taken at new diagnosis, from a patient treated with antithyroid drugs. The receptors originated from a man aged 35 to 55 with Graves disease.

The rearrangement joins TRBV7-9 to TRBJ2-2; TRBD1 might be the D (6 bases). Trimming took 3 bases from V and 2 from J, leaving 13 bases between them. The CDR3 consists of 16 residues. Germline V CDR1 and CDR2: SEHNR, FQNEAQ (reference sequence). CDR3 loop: CASSFSGAYNTGELFF. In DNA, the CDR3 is TGTGCCAGCAGCTTTTCAGGGGCCTATAACACCGGGGAGCTGTTTTTT.

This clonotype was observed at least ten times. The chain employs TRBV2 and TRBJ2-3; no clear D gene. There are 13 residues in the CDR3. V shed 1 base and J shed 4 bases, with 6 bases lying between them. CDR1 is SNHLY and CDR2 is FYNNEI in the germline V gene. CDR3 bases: TGTGCCAGCAGTGAAGACTTAGCAGATACGCAGTATTTT. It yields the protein CASSEDLADTQYF. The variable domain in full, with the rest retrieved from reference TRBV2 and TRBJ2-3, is EPEVTQTPSHQVTQMGQEVILRCVPISNHLYFYWYRQILGQKVEFLVSFYNNEISEKSEIFDDQFSVERPDGSNFTLKIRSTKLEDSAMYFCASSEDLADTQYFGPGTRLTVL.

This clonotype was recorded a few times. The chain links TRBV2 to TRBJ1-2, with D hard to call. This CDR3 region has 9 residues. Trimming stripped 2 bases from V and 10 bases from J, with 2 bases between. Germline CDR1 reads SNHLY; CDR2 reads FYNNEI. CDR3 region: CASSEPYTF. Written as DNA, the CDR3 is TGTGCCAGCAGTGAACCCTACACCTTC.

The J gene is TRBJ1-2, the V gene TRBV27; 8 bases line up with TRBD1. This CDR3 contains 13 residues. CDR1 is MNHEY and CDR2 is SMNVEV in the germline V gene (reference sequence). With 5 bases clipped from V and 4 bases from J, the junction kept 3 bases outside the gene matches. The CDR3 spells CASSPRGLYGYTF. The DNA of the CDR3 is TGTGCCAGCAGTCCCAGGGGGCTCTATGGCTACACCTTC.

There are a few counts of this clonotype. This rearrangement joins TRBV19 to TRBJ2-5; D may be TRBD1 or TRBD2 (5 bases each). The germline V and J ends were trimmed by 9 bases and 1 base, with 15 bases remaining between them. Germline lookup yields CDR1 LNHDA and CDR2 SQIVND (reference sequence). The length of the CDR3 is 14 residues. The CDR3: CASAMGRRQETQYF. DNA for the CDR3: TGTGCCAGCGCTATGGGACGGCGCCAAGAGACCCAGTACTTC. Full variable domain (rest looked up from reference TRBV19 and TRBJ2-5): DGGITQSPKYLFRKEGQNVTLSCEQNLNHDAMYWYRQDPGQGLRLIYYSQIVNDFQKGDIAEGYSVSREKKESFPLTVTSAQKNPTAFYLCASAMGRRQETQYFGPGTRLLVL.